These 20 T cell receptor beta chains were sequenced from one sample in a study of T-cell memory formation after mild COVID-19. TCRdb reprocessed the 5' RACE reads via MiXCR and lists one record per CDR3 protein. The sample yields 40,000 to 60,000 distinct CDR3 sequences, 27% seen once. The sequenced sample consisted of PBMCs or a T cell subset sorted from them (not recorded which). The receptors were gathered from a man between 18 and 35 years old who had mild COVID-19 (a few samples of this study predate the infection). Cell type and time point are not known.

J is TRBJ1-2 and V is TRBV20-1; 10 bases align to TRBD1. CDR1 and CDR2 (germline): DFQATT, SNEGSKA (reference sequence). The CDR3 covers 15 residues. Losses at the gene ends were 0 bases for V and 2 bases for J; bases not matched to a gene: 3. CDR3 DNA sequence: TGCAGTGCTAGAGATGGGGACAGGGGAAACTATGGCTACACCTTC. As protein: CSARDGDRGNYGYTF.

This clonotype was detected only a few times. Here the CDR3 DNA reads TGCGCCAGCAGCCGGGACAGGGAAAATGAGCAGTTCTTC. This encodes CASSRDRENEQFF. This rearrangement joins TRBV4-3 to TRBJ2-1, with TRBD1 matching over 9 bases. Germline CDR1 and CDR2: LGHNA and YSLEER. This CDR3 has 13 amino acids. The ends lost 4 bases at V and 7 bases at J; junction bases unmatched: 2.

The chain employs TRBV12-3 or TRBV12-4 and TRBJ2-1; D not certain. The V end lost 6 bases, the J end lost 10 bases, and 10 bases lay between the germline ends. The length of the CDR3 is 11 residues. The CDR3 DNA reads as TGTGCCAGCAGCCTGGGAAAAGAGCAGTTCTTC. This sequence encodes CASSLGKEQFF.

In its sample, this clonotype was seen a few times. In nucleotides, the CDR3 is TGTGCCACCAGCAGAGTAAGACACTTCCCGTTCTTC. It yields the protein CATSRVRHFPFF. This sequence joins TRBV15 and TRBJ2-1; D is ambiguous. The CDR3 totals 12 residues. From germline, CDR1 is LNHNV and CDR2 YYDKDF (reference sequence). V was pared by 1 base and J by 15 bases, with 13 bases between.

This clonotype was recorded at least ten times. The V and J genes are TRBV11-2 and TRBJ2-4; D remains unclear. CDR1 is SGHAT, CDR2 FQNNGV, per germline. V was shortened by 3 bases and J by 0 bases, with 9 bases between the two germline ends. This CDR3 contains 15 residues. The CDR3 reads CASSFGQLAKNIQYF. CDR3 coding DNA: TGTGCCAGCAGCTTTGGGCAGCTAGCCAAAAACATTCAGTACTTC.

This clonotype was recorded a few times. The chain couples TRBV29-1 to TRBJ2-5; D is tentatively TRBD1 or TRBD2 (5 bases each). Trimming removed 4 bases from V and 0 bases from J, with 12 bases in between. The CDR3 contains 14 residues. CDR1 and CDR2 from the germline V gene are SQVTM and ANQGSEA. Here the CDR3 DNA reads TGCAGCGTTGTCCCCCCGGGACACCAAGAGACCCAGTACTTC. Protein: CSVVPPGHQETQYF.

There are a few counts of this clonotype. DNA for the CDR3: TGCGCCAGCAGCTTTGGGCTGGGCTACGAGCAGTACTTC. Translating it yields CASSFGLGYEQYF. The chain is built from TRBV5-1 and TRBJ2-7; D uncertain. The CDR3 is 13 amino acids. CDR1 is SGHRS, CDR2 YFSETQ, per germline. V dropped 2 bases and J dropped 3 bases, with 9 bases sitting between them.

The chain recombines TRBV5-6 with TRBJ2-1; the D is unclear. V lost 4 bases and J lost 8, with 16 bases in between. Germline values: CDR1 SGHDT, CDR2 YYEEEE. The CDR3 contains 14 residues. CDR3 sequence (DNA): TGTGCCAGCAGCCCCCTGGGCCCCGCCGATGAGCAGTTCTTC. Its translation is CASSPLGPADEQFF.

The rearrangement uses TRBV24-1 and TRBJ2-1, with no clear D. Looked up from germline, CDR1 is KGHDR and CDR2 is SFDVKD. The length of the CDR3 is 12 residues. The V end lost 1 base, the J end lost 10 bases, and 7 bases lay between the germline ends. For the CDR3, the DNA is TGTGCCACCAGTGATTTTGGGTGGGAGCAGTTCTTC. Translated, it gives CATSDFGWEQFF.

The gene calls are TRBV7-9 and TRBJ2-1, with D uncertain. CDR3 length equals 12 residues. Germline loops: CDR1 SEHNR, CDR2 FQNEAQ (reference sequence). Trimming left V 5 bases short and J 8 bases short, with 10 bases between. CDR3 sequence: CASSPGVHEQFF. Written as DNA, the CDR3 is TGTGCCAGCAGCCCTGGAGTCCATGAGCAGTTCTTC.

CDR3 DNA sequence: TGTGCCAGCAGTCGGAAGCAAGCTAATGAAAAACTGTTTTTT. It encodes CASSRKQANEKLFF. The chain couples TRBV27 to TRBJ1-4, with no clear D. Trimming removed 5 bases from V and 3 bases from J, with 10 bases in between. This CDR3 contains 14 residues. The V gene's germline CDR1 is MNHEY and CDR2 SMNVEV (reference sequence).

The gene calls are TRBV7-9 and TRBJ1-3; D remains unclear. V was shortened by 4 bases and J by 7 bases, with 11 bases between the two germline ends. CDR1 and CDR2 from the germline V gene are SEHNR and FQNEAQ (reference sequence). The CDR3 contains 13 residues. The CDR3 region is CASSSSTENTIYF. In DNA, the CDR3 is TGTGCCAGCAGCTCTTCGACCGAGAACACCATATATTTT.

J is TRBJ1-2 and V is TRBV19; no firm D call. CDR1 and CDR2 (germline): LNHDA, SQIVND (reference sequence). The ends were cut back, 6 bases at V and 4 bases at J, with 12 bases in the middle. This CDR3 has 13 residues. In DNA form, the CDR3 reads TGTGCCAGTAGGGGCTCGGCCCTCTATGGCTACACCTTC. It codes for CASRGSALYGYTF. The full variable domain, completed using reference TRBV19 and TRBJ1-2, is DGGITQSPKYLFRKEGQNVTLSCEQNLNHDAMYWYRQDPGQGLRLIYYSQIVNDFQKGDIAEGYSVSREKKESFPLTVTSAQKNPTAFYLCASRGSALYGYTFGSGTRLTVV.

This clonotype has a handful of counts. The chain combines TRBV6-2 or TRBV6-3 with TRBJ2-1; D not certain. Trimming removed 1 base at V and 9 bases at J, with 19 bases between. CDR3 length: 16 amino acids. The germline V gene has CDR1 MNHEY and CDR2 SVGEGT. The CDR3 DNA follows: TGTGCCAGCAGTTACTGGGTGACACCCCCACATGGTGAGCAGTTCTTC. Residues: CASSYWVTPPHGEQFF.

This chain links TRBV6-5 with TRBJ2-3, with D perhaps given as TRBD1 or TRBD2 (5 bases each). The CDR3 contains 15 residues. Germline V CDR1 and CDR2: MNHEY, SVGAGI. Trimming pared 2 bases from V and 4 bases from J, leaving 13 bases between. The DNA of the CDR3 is TGTGCCAGCAGTTACAGGCAGGGAGTGTCAGATACGCAGTATTTT. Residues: CASSYRQGVSDTQYF.

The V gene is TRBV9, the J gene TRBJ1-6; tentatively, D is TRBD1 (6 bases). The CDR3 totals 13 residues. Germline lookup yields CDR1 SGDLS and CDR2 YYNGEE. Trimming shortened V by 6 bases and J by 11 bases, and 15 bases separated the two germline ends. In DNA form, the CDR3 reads TGTGCCAGCACTATTACAGGGTCTACACCCCTCCACTTT. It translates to CASTITGSTPLHF.

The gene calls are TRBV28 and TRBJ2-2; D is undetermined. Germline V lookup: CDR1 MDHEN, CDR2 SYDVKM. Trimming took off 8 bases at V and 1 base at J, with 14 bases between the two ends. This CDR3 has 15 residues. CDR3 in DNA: TGTGCCAGCGCCAGGATCCGGGTGAACACCGGGGAGCTGTTTTTT. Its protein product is CASARIRVNTGELFF.

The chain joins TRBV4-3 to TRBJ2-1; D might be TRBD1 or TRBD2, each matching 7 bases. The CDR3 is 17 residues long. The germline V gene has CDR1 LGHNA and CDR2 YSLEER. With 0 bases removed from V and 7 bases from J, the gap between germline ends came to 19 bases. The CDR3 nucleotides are TGCGCCAGCAGCCAAGATCAGGGGGGGGAAATGGGTAATGAGCAGTTCTTC. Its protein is CASSQDQGGEMGNEQFF.

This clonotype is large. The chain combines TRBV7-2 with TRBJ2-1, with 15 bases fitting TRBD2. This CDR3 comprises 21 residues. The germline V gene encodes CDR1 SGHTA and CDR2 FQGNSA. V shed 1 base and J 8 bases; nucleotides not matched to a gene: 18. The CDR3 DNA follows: TGTGCCAGCAGCTTAGAACACCCTTGGACTAGCGGGGGGGGTTTTCTCGATGAGCAGTTCTTC. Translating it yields CASSLEHPWTSGGGFLDEQFF.

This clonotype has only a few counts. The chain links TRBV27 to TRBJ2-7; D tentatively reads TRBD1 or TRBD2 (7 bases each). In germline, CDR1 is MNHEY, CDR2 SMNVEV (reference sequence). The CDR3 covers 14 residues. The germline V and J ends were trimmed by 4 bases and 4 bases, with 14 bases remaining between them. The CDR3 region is CASSWGGGKYEQYF. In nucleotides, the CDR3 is TGTGCCAGCAGTTGGGGAGGGGGCAAGTACGAGCAGTACTTC.